This entry lists 14 T cell receptor beta chains sequenced from one sample in a study of B cell selection in AIRE deficiency. Profiling relied on immunoSEQ multiplex PCR, and the TCRdb table lists in-frame clones only, not all of them. The data show 20,000 to 25,000 clones, with approximately 97% seen just once and roughly 0.3% held by the top ten. Sorting defined conventional CD4 T cells as CD4+CD127+. Sequencing input: conventional CD4+ T cells sorted from PBMCs. Receptors originate from a human donor with AIRE deficiency.

This chain links TRBV6-5 with TRBJ2-7; D gene unclear. V lost 0 bases and J 8 bases, leaving 8 bases between the germline ends. Germline lookup yields CDR1 MNHEY and CDR2 SVGAGI. This CDR3 comprises 12 residues. The CDR3 coding sequence is TGTGCCAGCAGTTACTCGAGCCATCAGCAGTACTTC. Translated: CASSYSSHQQYF.

The gene calls are TRBV19 and TRBJ2-2, with TRBD2 identical over 10 bases. J lost 4 bases, V lost 5 bases, and 4 bases had no gene match. The germline gives CDR1 LNHDA, CDR2 SQIVND (reference sequence). The CDR3 runs 15 residues. CDR3 DNA sequence: TGTGCCAGTAGTGCACAGCGGGGGGGCACCGGGGAGCTGTTTTTT. This codes for CASSAQRGGTGELFF. Based on the CDR3 plus reference TRBV19 and TRBJ2-2, the full variable domain is DGGITQSPKYLFRKEGQNVTLSCEQNLNHDAMYWYRQDPGQGLRLIYYSQIVNDFQKGDIAEGYSVSREKKESFPLTVTSAQKNPTAFYLCASSAQRGGTGELFFGEGSRLTVL.

The V call is TRBV7-2, the J call TRBJ2-1; D is undetermined. The CDR3 totals 15 residues. Germline V gene lookup returns CDR1 SGHTA and CDR2 FQGNSA. Between the trimmed V and J ends, which lost 1 base and 4 bases, there was a span of 11 bases. Written as DNA, the CDR3 is TGTGCCAGCAGCTTAGGAATGGGGTATTACAATGAGCAGTTCTTC. Protein: CASSLGMGYYNEQFF.

The CDR3 nucleotides read TGTGCCATCTCAACCGCACAGTTCTCCTACAATGAGCAGTTCTTC. Amino acids: CAISTAQFSYNEQFF. V usage is TRBV10-3 and J usage is TRBJ2-1; no firm D call. Per the germline V gene, CDR1 is ENHRY and CDR2 is SYGVKD. There are 15 residues in the CDR3. V gave up 8 bases and J gave up 0 bases, with 14 bases separating them.

The chain employs TRBV19 and TRBJ2-1; 11 bases line up with TRBD2. Germline CDR1 LNHDA, CDR2 SQIVND (reference sequence). CDR3 size: 16 residues. J was trimmed by 0 bases and V by 4 bases; bases with no gene match: 2. CDR3 loop: CASSTGLAGSYNEQFF. The DNA for the CDR3 is TGTGCCAGTAGTACCGGACTAGCGGGCTCCTACAATGAGCAGTTCTTC.

J is TRBJ2-1 and V is TRBV27, with TRBD2 matching over 11 bases. Trimming removed 8 bases from V and 6 bases from J; junction bases left unmatched: 3. Germline loops: CDR1 MNHEY, CDR2 SMNVEV (reference sequence). The CDR3 length is 13 residues. The CDR3 bases are TGTGCCAGCGGGACTAGCGGATCCAATGAGCAGTTCTTC. This sequence encodes CASGTSGSNEQFF.

V usage is TRBV6-6 and J usage is TRBJ1-4, with D tentatively TRBD1 (6 bases). Germline V CDR1 and CDR2: MNHNY, SVGAGI (reference sequence). Trimming pared 11 bases from V and 8 bases from J, leaving 18 bases between. The CDR3 sequence is 13 residues long. DNA of the CDR3: TGTGCCGGTCGGACAGCCGTTCGGGAAAAACTGTTTTTT. Its translation is CAGRTAVREKLFF.

CDR3 region: CASSRRDRGSPLHF. For the CDR3, the DNA is TGTGCCAGCAGCCGTCGGGACAGGGGCTCACCCCTCCACTTT. The rearrangement joins TRBV5-6 to TRBJ1-6, with 10 bases matching TRBD1. V lost 4 bases, J lost 10 bases, and 5 bases stayed unmatched. There are 14 residues in the CDR3. Germline V gives CDR1 SGHDT, CDR2 YYEEEE.

The chain links TRBV6-5 to TRBJ1-4, with D tentatively TRBD1 (5 bases). Germline CDR1 and CDR2: MNHEY and SVGAGI. The V gene lost 7 bases and the J gene lost 3 bases, with 12 bases spanning the gap. The CDR3 extends over 14 amino acids. The CDR3 spells CASKQGGANEKLFF. CDR3 DNA: TGTGCCAGCAAGCAGGGAGGCGCTAATGAAAAACTGTTTTTT.

This sequence joins TRBV5-5 and TRBJ2-1, with 8 bases matching TRBD2. The germline CDR1 and CDR2 sequences are SGHKS and YYEKEE (reference sequence). V lost 3 bases to trimming and J lost 8 bases; unmatched junction nucleotides: 7. This CDR3 is built from 14 residues. As DNA, the CDR3 is TGTGCCAGCAGCTCCGGGACTAGATCAGATGAGCAGTTCTTC. Its protein is CASSSGTRSDEQFF.

The table lists this clone with a count of one. The chain recombines TRBV19 with TRBJ2-7; 14 bases map to TRBD2. This CDR3 comprises 17 residues. The trim removed 5 bases at V and 1 base at J, leaving 7 bases unmatched. Germline V gene lookup returns CDR1 LNHDA and CDR2 SQIVND (reference sequence). The CDR3 DNA reads TGTGCCAGTAGTCGAAGACTAGCGGGAGGGGGGTCCTACGAGCAGTACTTC. It translates to CASSRRLAGGGSYEQYF.

This sequence joins TRBV21-1 and TRBJ1-1. TRBV21-1 is given as a pseudogene. The CDR3 is made up of 14 amino acids. The CDR3 spells CASSPNPEHTEAFF. The CDR3 DNA is TGTGCCAGCAGCCCAAATCCGGAGCACACTGAAGCTTTCTTT.

The chain links TRBV27 to TRBJ1-6, with unresolved D. This CDR3 contains 18 residues. V shed 0 bases and J shed 5 bases, with 17 bases lying between them. Germline V gives CDR1 MNHEY, CDR2 SMNVEV (reference sequence). The CDR3 reads CASSLSALMPFNNSPLHF. CDR3 coding DNA: TGTGCCAGCAGTTTATCTGCTCTGATGCCGTTTAATAATTCACCCCTCCACTTT.

The J gene is TRBJ2-2, the V gene TRBV6-5; 10 bases map to TRBD2. The CDR3 consists of 14 residues. The V gene's germline CDR1 is MNHEY and CDR2 SVGAGI. The V gene end was trimmed by 5 bases and the J gene end by 4 bases; junction bases not matched to a gene: 1. CDR3 residues: CASSTSGVTGELFF. The CDR3 DNA sequence: TGTGCCAGCAGTACTAGCGGGGTCACCGGGGAGCTGTTTTTT.